The entry below describes one TCR beta chain. Its cognate antigen is unknown. Germline assignment: CDR1 SGHNT and CDR2 YYREEE (reference sequence). CDR3 length: 13 amino acids. Trimming cost V 1 base and J 7 bases, with 11 bases left between them. TCR beta CDR3 sequences were amplified from RNA transcripts. When the TCR CDR3 underwent first-round RT-PCR, the HTBI primer set was used. A single record per CDR3 protein comes from TCRdb applying MiXCR to the multiplex PCR reads. The sample carries approximately 320,000 distinct CDR3 sequences, about 15% recorded once. This entry belongs to a study of T cells in Graves' hyperthyroidism and ophthalmopathy. PBMCs were derived from roughly 10 ml fresh peripheral blood. Study results and limitations: Separating ophthalmopathy from stable hyperthyroidism was achieved by a 13 V-J model.

What was sequenced was blood. This sequence joins TRBV5-4 and TRBJ1-2, with a possible D match to TRBD1 (5 bases). This TCR was recovered from a man younger than 40 with Graves' hyperthyroidism. CDR3 DNA sequence: TGTGCCAGCAGCTTGTTGAACGGGGGTGGCTACACCTTC. This codes for CASSLLNGGGYTF.